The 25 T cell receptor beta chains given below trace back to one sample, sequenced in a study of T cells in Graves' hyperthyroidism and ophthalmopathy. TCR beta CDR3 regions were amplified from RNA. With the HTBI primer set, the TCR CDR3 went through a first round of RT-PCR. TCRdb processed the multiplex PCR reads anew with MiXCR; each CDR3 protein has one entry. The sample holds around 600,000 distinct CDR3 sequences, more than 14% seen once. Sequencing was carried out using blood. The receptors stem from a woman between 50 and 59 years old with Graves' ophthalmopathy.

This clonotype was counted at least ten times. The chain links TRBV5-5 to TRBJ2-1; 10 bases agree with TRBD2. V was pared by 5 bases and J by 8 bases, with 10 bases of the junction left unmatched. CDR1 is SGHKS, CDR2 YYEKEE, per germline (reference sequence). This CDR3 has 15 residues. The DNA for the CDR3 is TGTGCCAGCAGTTTAGGTCTAGCGGGAGCCGATGAGCAGTTCTTC. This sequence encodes CASSLGLAGADEQFF.

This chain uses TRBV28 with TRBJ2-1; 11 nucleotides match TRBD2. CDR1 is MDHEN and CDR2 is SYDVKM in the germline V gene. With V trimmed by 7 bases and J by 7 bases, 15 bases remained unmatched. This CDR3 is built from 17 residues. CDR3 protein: CASMLGSGRAGGNEQFF. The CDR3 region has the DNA TGTGCCAGCATGTTGGGTAGCGGGAGGGCCGGAGGGAATGAGCAGTTCTTC.

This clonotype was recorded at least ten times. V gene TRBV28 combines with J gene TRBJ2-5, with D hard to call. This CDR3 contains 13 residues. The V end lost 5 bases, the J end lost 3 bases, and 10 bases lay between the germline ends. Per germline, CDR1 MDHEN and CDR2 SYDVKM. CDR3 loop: CASSIVPKETQYF. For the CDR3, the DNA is TGTGCCAGCAGTATTGTTCCTAAAGAGACCCAGTACTTC.

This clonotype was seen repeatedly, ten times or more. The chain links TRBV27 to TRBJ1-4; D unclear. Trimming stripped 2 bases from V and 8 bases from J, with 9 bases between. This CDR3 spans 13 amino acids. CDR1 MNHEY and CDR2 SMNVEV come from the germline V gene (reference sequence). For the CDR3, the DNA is TGTGCCAGCAGTTTAGGTCGGAGGGAAAAACTGTTTTTT. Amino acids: CASSLGRREKLFF.

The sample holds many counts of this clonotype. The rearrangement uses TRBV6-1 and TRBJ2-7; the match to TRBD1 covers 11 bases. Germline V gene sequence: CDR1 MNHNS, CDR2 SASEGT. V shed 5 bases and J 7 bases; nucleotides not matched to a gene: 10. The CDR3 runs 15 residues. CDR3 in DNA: TGTGCCAGCAGTTACCCAGGACAGGGGGCGTGGGAGCAGTACTTC. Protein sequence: CASSYPGQGAWEQYF.

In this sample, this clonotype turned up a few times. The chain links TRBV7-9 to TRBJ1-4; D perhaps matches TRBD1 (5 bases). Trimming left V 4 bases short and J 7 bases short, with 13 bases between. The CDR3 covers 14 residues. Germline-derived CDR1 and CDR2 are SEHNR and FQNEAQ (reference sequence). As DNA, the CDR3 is TGTGCCAGCAGCTCCCTCCGGGACGGTGAAAAACTGTTTTTT. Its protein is CASSSLRDGEKLFF.

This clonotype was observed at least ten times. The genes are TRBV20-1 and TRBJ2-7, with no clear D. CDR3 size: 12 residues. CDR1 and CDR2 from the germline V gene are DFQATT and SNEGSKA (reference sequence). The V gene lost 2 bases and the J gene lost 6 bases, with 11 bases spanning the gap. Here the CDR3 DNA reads TGCAGTGCTAGACGAGATGGGGTCGAGCAGTACTTC. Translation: CSARRDGVEQYF.

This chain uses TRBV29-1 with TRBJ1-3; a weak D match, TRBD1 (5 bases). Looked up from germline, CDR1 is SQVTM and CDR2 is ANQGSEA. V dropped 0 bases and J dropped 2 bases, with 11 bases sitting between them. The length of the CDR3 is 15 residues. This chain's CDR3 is CSVEEARAPGNTIYF. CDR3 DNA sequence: TGCAGCGTTGAAGAAGCCAGGGCCCCTGGAAACACCATATATTTT.

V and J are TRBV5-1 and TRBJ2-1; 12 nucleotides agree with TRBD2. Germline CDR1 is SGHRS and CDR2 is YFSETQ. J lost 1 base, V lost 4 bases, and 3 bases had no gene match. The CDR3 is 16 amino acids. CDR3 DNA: TGCGCCAGCAGCCCCGGACTAGCGGGATCCTACAATGAGCAGTTCTTC. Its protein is CASSPGLAGSYNEQFF.

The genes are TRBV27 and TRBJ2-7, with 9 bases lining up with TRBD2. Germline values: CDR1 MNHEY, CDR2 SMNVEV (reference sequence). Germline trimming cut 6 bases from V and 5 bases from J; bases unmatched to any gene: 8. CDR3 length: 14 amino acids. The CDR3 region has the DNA TGTGCCAGCAGCCGACATAGCGGGAGCGACGAGCAGTACTTC. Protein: CASSRHSGSDEQYF.

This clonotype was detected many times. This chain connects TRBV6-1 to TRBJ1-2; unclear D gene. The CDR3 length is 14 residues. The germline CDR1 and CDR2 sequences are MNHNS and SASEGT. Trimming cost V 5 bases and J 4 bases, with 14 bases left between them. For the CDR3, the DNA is TGTGCCAGCAGTCGCGAGACACCAGTCTATGGCTACACCTTC. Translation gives CASSRETPVYGYTF.

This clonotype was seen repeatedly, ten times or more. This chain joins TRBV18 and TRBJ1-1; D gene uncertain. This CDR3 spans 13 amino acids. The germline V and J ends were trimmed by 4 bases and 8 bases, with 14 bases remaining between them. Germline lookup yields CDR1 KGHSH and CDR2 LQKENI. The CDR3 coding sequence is TGTGCCAGCTCACATTCGGCTCACTCCGAAGCTTTCTTT. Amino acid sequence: CASSHSAHSEAFF.

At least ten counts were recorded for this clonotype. The CDR3 nucleotides read TGTGCCAGCAGCTCCCCGGGACAGGGATTCCCGAACGAGCAGTACTTC. Its translation is CASSSPGQGFPNEQYF. This rearrangement joins TRBV14 to TRBJ2-7, with 9 bases lining up with TRBD1. After removal of 5 bases from V and 5 bases from J, the junction contained 13 bases not matched to a gene. Germline CDR1 reads SGHDN; CDR2 reads FVKESK. The CDR3 consists of 16 residues.

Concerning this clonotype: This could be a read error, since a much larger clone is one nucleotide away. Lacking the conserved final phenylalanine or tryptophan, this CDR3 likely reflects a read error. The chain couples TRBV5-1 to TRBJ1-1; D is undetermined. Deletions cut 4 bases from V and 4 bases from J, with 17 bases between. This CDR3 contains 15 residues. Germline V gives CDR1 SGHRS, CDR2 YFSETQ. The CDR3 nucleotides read TGCGCCAGCAGCCCCGAAACCGCGCTTGGCACTGAAGCTTTCCTT. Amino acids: CASSPETALGTEAFL.

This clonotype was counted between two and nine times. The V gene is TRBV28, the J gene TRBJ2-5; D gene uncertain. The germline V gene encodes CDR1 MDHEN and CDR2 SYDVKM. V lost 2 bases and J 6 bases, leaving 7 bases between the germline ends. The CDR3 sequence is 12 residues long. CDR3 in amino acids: CASSLNGKTQYF. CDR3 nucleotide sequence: TGTGCCAGCAGTTTAAATGGGAAGACCCAGTACTTC.

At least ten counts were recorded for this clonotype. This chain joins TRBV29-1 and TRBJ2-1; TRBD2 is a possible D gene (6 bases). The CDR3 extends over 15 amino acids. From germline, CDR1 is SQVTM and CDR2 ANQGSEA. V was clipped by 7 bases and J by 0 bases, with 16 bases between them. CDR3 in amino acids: CSAHSGRSSYNEQFF. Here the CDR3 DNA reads TGCAGCGCACATAGCGGAAGGAGCTCCTACAATGAGCAGTTCTTC.

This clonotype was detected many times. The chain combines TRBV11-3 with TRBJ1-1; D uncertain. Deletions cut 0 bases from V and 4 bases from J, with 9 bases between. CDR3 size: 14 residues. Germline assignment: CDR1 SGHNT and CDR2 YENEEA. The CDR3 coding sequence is TGTGCCAGCAGCTTAGATAAGGGTGGCACTGAAGCTTTCTTT. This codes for CASSLDKGGTEAFF.

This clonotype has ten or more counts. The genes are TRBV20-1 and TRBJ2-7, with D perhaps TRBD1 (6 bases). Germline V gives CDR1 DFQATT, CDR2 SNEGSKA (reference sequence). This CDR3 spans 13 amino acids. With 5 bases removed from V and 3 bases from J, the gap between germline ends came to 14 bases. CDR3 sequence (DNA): TGCAGTGCTCTCCGACGGGACAACTACGAGCAGTACTTC. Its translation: CSALRRDNYEQYF.

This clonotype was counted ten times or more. Here the CDR3 reads CSASSRLASTYEQYF. The DNA of the CDR3 is TGCAGTGCTAGCTCTCGCCTAGCGAGTACCTACGAGCAGTACTTC. The chain couples TRBV20-1 to TRBJ2-7; TRBD2 is a possible D gene (6 bases). Germline assignment: CDR1 DFQATT and CDR2 SNEGSKA (reference sequence). V was shortened by 3 bases and J by 2 bases, with 17 bases between the two germline ends. CDR3 length: 15 residues.

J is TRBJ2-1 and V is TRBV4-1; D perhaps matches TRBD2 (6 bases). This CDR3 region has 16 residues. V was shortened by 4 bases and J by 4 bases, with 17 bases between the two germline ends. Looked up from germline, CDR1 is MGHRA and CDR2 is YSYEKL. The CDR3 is CASSPRGTVIYNEQFF. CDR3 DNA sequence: TGCGCCAGCAGCCCTCGCGGGACGGTGATTTACAATGAGCAGTTCTTC.

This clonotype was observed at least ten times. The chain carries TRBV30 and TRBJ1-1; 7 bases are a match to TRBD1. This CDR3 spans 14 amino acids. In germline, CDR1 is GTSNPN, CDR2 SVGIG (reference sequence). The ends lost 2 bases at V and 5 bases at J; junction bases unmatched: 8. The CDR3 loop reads CAWSSTYRGTEAFF. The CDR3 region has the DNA TGTGCCTGGAGTTCCACCTACAGGGGTACTGAAGCTTTCTTT.

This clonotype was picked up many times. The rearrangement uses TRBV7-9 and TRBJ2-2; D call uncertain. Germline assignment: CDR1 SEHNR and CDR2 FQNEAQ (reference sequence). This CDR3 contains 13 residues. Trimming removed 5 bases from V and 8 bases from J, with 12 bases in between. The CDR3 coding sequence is TGTGCCAGCAGCGACCGGGCTTCGGGGGAGCTGTTTTTT. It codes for CASSDRASGELFF.

This CDR3 reads CASSLGGAKTQYF. CDR3 in DNA: TGTGCCAGCAGTTTAGGAGGGGCAAAGACCCAGTACTTC. V is TRBV28 and J is TRBJ2-5; D is possibly TRBD2 (6 bases). The CDR3 consists of 13 residues. Germline values: CDR1 MDHEN, CDR2 SYDVKM. The ends were cut back, 2 bases at V and 6 bases at J, with 10 bases in the middle.

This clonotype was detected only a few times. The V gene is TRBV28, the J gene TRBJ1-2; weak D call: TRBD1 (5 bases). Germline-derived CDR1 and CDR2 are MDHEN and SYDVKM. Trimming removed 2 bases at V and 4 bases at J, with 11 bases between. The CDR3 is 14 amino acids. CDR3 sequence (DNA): TGTGCCAGCAGTTTAAGAGGGGTAGGCTATGGCTACACCTTC. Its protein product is CASSLRGVGYGYTF.

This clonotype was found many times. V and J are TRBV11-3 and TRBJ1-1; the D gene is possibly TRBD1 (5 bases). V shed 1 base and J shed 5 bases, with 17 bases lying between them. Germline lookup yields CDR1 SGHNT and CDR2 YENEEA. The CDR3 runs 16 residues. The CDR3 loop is CASSLGGSRSGTEAFF. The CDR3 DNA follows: TGTGCCAGCAGCTTAGGGGGCTCTCGTTCCGGTACTGAAGCTTTCTTT.